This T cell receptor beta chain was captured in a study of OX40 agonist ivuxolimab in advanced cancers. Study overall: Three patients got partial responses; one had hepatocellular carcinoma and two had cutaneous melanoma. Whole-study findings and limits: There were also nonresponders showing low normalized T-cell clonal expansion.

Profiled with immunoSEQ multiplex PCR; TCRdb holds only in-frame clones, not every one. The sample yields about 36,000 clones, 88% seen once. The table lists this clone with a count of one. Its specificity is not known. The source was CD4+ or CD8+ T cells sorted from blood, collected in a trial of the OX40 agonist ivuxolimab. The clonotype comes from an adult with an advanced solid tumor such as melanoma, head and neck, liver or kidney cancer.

CDR3 protein: CASSRSGQSTDTQYF. The CDR3, as DNA: TGCGCCAGCAGCAGGTCGGGACAAAGCACAGATACGCAGTATTTT. The chain joins TRBV4-1 to TRBJ2-3; D perhaps matches TRBD1 (6 bases). The CDR3 has 15 residues. V lost 5 bases to trimming and J lost 0 bases, with 12 bases between them. From germline, CDR1 is MGHRA and CDR2 YSYEKL.